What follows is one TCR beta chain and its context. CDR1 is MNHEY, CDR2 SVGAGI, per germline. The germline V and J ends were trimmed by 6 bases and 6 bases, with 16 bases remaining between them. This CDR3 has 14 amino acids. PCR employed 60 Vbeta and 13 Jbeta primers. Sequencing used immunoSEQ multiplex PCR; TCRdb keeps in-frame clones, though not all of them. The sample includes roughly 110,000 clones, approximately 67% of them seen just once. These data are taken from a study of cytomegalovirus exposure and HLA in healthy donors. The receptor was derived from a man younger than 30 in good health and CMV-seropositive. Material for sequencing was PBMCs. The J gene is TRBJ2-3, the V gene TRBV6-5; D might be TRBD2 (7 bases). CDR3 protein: CASRVAGAGDTQYF. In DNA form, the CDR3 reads TGTGCCAGCAGAGTCGCGGGGGCGGGGGATACGCAGTATTTT.